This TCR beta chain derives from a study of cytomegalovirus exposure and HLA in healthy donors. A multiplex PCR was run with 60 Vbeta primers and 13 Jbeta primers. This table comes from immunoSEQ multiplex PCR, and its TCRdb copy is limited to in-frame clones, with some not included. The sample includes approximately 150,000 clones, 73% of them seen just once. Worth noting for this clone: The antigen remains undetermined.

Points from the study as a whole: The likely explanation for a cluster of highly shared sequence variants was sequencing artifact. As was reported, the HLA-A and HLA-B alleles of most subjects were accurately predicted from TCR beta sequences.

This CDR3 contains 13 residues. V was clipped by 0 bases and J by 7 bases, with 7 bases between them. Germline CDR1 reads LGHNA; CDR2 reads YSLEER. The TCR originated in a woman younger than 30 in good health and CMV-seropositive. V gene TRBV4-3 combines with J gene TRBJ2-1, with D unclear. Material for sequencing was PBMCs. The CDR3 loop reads CASSQDYSNEQFF. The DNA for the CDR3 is TGCGCCAGCAGCCAAGATTATAGTAATGAGCAGTTCTTC.